The sample holds many counts of the clone carrying this T cell receptor beta chain. Individually, cDNA molecules had unique molecular identifiers attached to them. TCRdb itself ran the 5' RACE reads through MiXCR, one entry per CDR3 protein. The table lists 25,000 to 30,000 distinct CDR3 sequences, 5.5% to 7.5% of them singletons. Trimming took 1 base from V and 1 from J; bases not matched to a gene: 6. CDR3 size: 16 residues. Germline assignment: CDR1 MDHEN and CDR2 SYDVKM. The data originate from a study of early T cells in non-severe SARS-CoV-2 infection. The TCR sequence derives from an adult who was a healthcare worker with PCR-confirmed SARS-CoV-2 infection or an uninfected control (not recorded which). This chain joins TRBV28 and TRBJ1-1; 7 bases line up with TRBD1. The starting material was whole blood, obtained at baseline. The CDR3, as DNA: TGTGCCAGCAGTTTATTCGGAAACAGGGGGAACACTGAAGCTTTCTTT. This translates into CASSLFGNRGNTEAFF.